This T cell receptor (beta chain) was sequenced in a study of T cell repertoires in ileal Crohn's disease. Described time point: neoterminal ileum biopsy at postoperative endoscopy, about 6 months after surgery. The CDR3 is 12 residues long. Germline V gene sequence: CDR1 SGHRS, CDR2 YFSETQ. V lost 0 bases and J lost 11, with 11 bases in between. The method was immunoSEQ multiplex PCR; TCRdb's version includes in-frame clones alone and lacks a portion of them. The sample carries 1,500 to 2,000 clones, around 90% recorded once. J is TRBJ1-1 and V is TRBV5-1; D gene uncertain. The specimen sequenced was ileal tissue. The clonotype was recovered from an adult with Crohn's disease. DNA of the CDR3: TGCGCCAGCAGCTTGGACGGGGTCTGGGCTTTCTTT. This codes for CASSLDGVWAFF.